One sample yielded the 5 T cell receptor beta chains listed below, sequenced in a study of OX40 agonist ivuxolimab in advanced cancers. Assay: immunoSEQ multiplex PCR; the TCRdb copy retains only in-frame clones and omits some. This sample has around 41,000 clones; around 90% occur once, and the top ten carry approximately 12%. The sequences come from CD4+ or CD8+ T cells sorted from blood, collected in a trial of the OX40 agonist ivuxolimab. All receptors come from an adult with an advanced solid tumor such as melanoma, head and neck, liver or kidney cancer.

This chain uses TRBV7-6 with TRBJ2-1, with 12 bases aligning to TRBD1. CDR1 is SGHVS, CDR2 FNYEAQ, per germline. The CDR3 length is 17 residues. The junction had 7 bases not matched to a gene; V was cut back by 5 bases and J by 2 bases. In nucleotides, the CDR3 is TGTGCCAGCAGCCCCGGGACAGGGGGCGTCCCCTACAATGAGCAGTTCTTC. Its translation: CASSPGTGGVPYNEQFF.

The CDR3 sequence: CASSVAGARTDTQYF. The CDR3 region has the DNA TGTGCCAGCAGCGTAGCAGGGGCCCGGACAGATACGCAGTATTTT. The V call is TRBV9, the J call TRBJ2-3; TRBD1 might be the D (6 bases). Germline V lookup: CDR1 SGDLS, CDR2 YYNGEE. The CDR3 totals 15 residues. The V and J ends lost 0 bases and 3 bases respectively, with 11 bases between them.

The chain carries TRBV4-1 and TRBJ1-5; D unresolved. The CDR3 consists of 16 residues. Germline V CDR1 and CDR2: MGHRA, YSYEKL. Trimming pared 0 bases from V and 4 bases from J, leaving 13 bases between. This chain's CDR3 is CASSQDPSGSNQPQHF. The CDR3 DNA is TGCGCCAGCAGCCAAGATCCTTCCGGTTCGAATCAGCCCCAGCATTTT.

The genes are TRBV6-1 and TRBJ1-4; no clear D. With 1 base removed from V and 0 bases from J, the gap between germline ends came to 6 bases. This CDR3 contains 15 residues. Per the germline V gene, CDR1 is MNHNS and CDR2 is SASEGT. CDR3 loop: CASSEGRPTNEKLFF. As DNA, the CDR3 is TGTGCCAGCAGTGAAGGGAGGCCAACTAATGAAAAACTGTTTTTT.

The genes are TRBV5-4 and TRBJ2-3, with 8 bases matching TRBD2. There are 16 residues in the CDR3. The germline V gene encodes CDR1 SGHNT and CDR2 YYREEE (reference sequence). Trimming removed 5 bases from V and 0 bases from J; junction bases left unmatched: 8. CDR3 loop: CASRVRGGPSTDTQYF. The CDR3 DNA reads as TGTGCCAGCAGAGTACGGGGGGGACCTAGCACAGATACGCAGTATTTT. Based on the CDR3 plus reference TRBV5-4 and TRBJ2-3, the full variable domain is ETGVTQSPTHLIKTRGQQVTLRCSSQSGHNTVSWYQQALGQGPQFIFQYYREEENGRGNFPPRFSGLQFPNYSSELNVNALELDDSALYLCASRVRGGPSTDTQYFGPGTRLTVL.